This T cell receptor (beta chain) was identified in a study of Tregs in tolerant kidney transplant recipients. Worth noting for this clone: Its specificity is unknown.

General study points: Biological reproducibility was not directly addressed, but technical replication error appeared minimal.

The CDR3 extends over 14 amino acids. V lost 3 bases and J 5 bases, leaving 8 bases between the germline ends. Germline V lookup: CDR1 LGHNA, CDR2 YSLEER. Repertoires were generated with immunoSEQ multiplex PCR, while TCRdb's copy carries only in-frame clones and drops some. Of about 72,000 clones listed, roughly 92% are singletons. The sequences come from CD8+ T cells from blood, collected before the transplant. This TCR was recovered from a human donor who received a combined kidney and bone marrow transplant. The chain links TRBV4-3 to TRBJ1-6, with TRBD1 as a possible D gene (6 bases). In DNA form, the CDR3 reads TGCGCCAGCAGCCAGTACAGGGATAATTCACCCCTCCACTTT. It encodes CASSQYRDNSPLHF.